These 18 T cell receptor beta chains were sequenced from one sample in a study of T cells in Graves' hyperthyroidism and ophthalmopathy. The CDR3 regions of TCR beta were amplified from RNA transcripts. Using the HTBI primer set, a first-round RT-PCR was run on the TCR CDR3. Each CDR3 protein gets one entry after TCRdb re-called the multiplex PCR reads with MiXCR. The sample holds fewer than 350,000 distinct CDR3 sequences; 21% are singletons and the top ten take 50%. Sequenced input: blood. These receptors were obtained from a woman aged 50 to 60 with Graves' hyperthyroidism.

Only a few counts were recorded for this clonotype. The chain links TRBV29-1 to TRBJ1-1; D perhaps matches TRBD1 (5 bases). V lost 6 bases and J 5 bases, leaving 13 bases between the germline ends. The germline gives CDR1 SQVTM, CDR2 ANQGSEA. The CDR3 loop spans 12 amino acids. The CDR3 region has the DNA TGCAGCGTAGGGGAAGTAAGGACTGAAGCTTTCTTT. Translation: CSVGEVRTEAFF.

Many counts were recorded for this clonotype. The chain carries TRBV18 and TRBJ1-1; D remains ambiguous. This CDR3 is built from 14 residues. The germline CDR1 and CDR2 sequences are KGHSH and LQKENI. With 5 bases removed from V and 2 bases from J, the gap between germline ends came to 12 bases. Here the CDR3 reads CASSFAESNTEAFF. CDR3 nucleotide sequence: TGTGCCAGCTCATTCGCAGAGAGTAACACTGAAGCTTTCTTT.

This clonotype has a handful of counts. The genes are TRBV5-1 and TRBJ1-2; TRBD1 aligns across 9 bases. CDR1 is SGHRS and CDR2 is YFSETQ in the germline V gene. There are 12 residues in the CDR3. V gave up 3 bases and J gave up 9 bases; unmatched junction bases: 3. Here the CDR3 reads CASSSQGASYTF. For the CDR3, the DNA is TGCGCCAGCAGCTCACAGGGGGCTAGCTACACCTTC. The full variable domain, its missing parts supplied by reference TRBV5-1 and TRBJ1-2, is KAGVTQTPRYLIKTRGQQVTLSCSPISGHRSVSWYQQTPGQGLQFLFEYFSETQRNKGNFPGRFSGRQFSNSRSEMNVSTLELGDSALYLCASSSQGASYTFGSGTRLTVV.

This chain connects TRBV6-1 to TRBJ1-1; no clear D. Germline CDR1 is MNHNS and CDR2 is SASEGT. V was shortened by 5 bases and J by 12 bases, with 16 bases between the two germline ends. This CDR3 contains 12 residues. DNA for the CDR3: TGTGCCAGCAGTCCTCAGACGGGATCCACTTTCTTT. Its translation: CASSPQTGSTFF.

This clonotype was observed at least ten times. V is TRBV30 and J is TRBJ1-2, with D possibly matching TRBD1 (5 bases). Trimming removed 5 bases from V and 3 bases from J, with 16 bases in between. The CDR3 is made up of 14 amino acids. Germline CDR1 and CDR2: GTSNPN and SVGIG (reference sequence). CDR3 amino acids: CAWRIPWGDYGYTF. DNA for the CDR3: TGTGCCTGGCGAATCCCCTGGGGGGACTATGGCTACACCTTC.

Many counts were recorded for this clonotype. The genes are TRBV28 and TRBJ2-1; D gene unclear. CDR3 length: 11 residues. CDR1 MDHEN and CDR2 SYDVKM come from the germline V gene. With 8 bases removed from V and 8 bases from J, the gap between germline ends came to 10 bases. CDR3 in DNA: TGTGCCAGCTCCTTCTTCGATGAGCAGTTCTTC. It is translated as CASSFFDEQFF.

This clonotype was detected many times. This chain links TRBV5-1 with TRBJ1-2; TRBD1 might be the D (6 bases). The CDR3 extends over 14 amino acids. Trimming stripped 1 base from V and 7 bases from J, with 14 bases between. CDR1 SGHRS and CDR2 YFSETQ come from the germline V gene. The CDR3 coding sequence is TGCGCCAGCAGCTTGCGTACAGGGCTGAGTGGCTACACCTTC. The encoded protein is CASSLRTGLSGYTF.

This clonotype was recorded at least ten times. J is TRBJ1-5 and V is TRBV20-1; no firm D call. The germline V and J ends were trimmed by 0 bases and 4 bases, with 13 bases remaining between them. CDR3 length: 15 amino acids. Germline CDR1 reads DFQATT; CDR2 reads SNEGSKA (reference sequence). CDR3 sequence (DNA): TGCAGTGCTAGAGATAAGCGGGCTGTTAATCAGCCCCAGCATTTT. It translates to CSARDKRAVNQPQHF.

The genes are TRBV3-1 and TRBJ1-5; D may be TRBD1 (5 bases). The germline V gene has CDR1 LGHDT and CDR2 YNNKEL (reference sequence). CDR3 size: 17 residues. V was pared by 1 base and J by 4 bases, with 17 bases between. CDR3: CASSQGVRGMSNQPQHF. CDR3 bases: TGTGCCAGCAGCCAAGGAGTCCGGGGGATGTCGAATCAGCCCCAGCATTTT.

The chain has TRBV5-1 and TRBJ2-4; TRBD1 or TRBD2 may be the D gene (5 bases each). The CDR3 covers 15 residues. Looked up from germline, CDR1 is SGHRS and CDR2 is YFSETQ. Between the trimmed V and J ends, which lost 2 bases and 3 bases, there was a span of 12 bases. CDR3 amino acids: CASSLWGMGKNIQYF. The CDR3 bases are TGCGCCAGCAGCTTATGGGGGATGGGCAAAAACATTCAGTACTTC.

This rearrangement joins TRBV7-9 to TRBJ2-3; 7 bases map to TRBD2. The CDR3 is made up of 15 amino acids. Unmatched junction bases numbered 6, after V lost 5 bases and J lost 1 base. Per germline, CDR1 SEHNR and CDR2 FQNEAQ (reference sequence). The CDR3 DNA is TGTGCCAGCAGCCCCTCCCTAGCGGGCACAGATACGCAGTATTTT. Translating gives CASSPSLAGTDTQYF.

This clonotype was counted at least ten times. CDR3 loop: CASSLEGQYNSPLHF. CDR3 nucleotides: TGTGCCAGCAGTTTAGAGGGGCAGTATAATTCACCCCTCCACTTT. This chain links TRBV12-3 or TRBV12-4 with TRBJ1-6; the D gene is possibly TRBD1 (5 bases). The CDR3 is made up of 15 amino acids. Trimming left V 1 base short and J 4 bases short, with 8 bases between.

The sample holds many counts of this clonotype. The CDR3 region has the DNA TGTGCCACCCGGACGGAGCGGAACTACGAGCAGTACTTC. Translating gives CATRTERNYEQYF. The J gene is TRBJ2-7, the V gene TRBV10-3; TRBD2 might be the D (5 bases). Looked up from germline, CDR1 is ENHRY and CDR2 is SYGVKD. The CDR3 has 13 residues. V was trimmed by 10 bases and J by 3 bases, leaving 16 bases between them.

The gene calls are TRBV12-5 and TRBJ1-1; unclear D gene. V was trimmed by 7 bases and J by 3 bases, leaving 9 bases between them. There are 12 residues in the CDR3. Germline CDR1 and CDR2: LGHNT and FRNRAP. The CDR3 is CASAWEDTEAFF. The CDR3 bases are TGTGCTAGTGCCTGGGAGGACACTGAAGCTTTCTTT.

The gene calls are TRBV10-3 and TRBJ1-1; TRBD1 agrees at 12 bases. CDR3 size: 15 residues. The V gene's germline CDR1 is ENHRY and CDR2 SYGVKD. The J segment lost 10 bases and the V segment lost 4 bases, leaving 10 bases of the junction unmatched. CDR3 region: CAISGGTGGPAGAFF. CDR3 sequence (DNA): TGTGCCATCAGTGGGGGGACAGGGGGCCCAGCGGGAGCTTTCTTT.

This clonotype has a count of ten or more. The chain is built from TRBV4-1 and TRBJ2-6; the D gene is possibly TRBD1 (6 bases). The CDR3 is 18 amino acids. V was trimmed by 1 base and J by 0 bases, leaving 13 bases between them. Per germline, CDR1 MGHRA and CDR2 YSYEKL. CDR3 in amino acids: CASSQGRQGLSGANVLTF. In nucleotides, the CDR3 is TGCGCCAGCAGCCAAGGGCGGCAGGGGCTCTCTGGGGCCAACGTCCTGACTTTC.

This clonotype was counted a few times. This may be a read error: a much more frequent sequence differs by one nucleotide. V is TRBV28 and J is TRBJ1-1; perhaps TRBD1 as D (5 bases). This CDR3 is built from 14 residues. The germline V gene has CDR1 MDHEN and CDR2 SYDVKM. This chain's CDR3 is CASSSGTVNTEASF. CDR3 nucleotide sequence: TGTGCCAGCAGCTCCGGGACGGTGAACACTGAAGCTTCCTTT.

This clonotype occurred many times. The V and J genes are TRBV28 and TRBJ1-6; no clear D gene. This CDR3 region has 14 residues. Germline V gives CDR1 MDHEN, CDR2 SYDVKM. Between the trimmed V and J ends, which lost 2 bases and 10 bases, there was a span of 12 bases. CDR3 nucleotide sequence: TGTGCCAGCAGTTTAGACGCGAATAGCTCACCCCTCCACTTT. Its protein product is CASSLDANSSPLHF.